Listed here are 15 T cell receptor beta chains from one sample, sequenced in a study of CD8 T cells in ankylosing spondylitis. One entry per CDR3 protein results from TCRdb running MiXCR on the 5' RACE reads. Of 200,000 to 300,000 distinct CDR3 sequences in the sample, 8% to 10% were seen once. The sequenced sample was blood, either unsorted or a sorted T cell fraction (not recorded which). These receptors originate from a female donor with ankylosing spondylitis or in good health (not recorded which).

The table lists this clonotype with many counts. This chain links TRBV20-1 with TRBJ2-1, with 8 bases identical to TRBD2. The CDR3 consists of 15 residues. Germline V gene lookup returns CDR1 DFQATT and CDR2 SNEGSKA (reference sequence). V gave up 0 bases and J gave up 3 bases; unmatched junction bases: 4. The CDR3 nucleotides read TGCAGTGCTAGAGACGGGGGGGCTCACTACAATGAGCAGTTCTTC. Translation gives CSARDGGAHYNEQFF.

This chain connects TRBV20-1 to TRBJ2-1; TRBD2 matches 8 bases. Germline V gene sequence: CDR1 DFQATT, CDR2 SNEGSKA (reference sequence). This CDR3 spans 15 amino acids. V was pared by 3 bases and J by 8 bases, with 12 bases of the junction left unmatched. CDR3 sequence (DNA): TGCAGTGCTAGGGGGGGTAGAGCGGGAGTACATGAGCAGTTCTTC. Protein: CSARGGRAGVHEQFF.

This clonotype has a count of ten or more. The V and J genes are TRBV20-1 and TRBJ2-3; the D gene is possibly TRBD1 (5 bases). CDR1 and CDR2 from the germline V gene are DFQATT and SNEGSKA (reference sequence). The V end was cut by 3 bases, the J end by 2 bases, with 12 bases between. The CDR3 covers 14 residues. CDR3 nucleotides: TGCAGTGCTAGGCGCCTGGGGCTCACAGATACGCAGTATTTT. It is translated as CSARRLGLTDTQYF.

There are many counts of this clonotype. The chain carries TRBV6-1 and TRBJ1-1; D possibly corresponds to TRBD1 (5 bases). The V end was cut by 10 bases, the J end by 0 bases, with 18 bases between. The CDR3 length is 15 residues. Per the germline V gene, CDR1 is MNHNS and CDR2 is SASEGT. The CDR3 here is CATNPNRPMNTEAFF. CDR3 sequence (DNA): TGTGCCACTAACCCGAACAGGCCTATGAACACTGAAGCTTTCTTT.

At least ten counts were recorded for this clonotype. The V and J genes are TRBV20-1 and TRBJ2-3, with unresolved D. Germline values: CDR1 DFQATT, CDR2 SNEGSKA (reference sequence). The CDR3 covers 14 residues. The ends were cut back, 0 bases at V and 1 base at J, with 8 bases in the middle. CDR3 DNA: TGCAGTGCTAGAGACGAGGCGGGCACAGATACGCAGTATTTT. Its protein product is CSARDEAGTDTQYF.

Ten or more counts support this clonotype. This rearrangement joins TRBV20-1 to TRBJ1-2, with a weak D call TRBD1 (6 bases). Germline lookup yields CDR1 DFQATT and CDR2 SNEGSKA (reference sequence). The CDR3 is 15 residues long. The V end was cut by 6 bases, the J end by 4 bases, with 21 bases between. The DNA of the CDR3 is TGCAGTGCCCCCCGGGGACAAGGGATCCTCTATGGCTACACCTTC. Protein: CSAPRGQGILYGYTF.

The sample holds many counts of this clonotype. CDR3 DNA sequence: TGTGCCAGCAGTCCCGGACAGGGAGCCGGGGAGCTGTTTTTT. Translation gives CASSPGQGAGELFF. The chain couples TRBV12-3 or TRBV12-4 to TRBJ2-2; TRBD1 matches 8 bases. The CDR3 sequence is 14 residues long. The J segment lost 6 bases and the V segment lost 5 bases, leaving 5 bases of the junction unmatched.

This clonotype was counted at least ten times. The chain is built from TRBV24-1 and TRBJ2-1; D gene uncertain. The germline V and J ends were trimmed by 7 bases and 0 bases, with 3 bases remaining between them. The CDR3 has 12 amino acids. Germline CDR1 reads KGHDR; CDR2 reads SFDVKD. The CDR3 DNA reads TGTGCCACCAGAAGCTCCTACAATGAGCAGTTCTTC. Translating gives CATRSSYNEQFF.

This clonotype was seen at least ten times. The rearrangement joins TRBV7-2 to TRBJ2-3; D remains unclear. Between the trimmed V and J ends, which lost 1 base and 1 base, there was a span of 6 bases. This CDR3 contains 14 residues. The germline gives CDR1 SGHTA, CDR2 FQGNSA. The CDR3 protein is CASSLGVGTDTQYF. The DNA for the CDR3 is TGTGCCAGCAGCTTAGGAGTTGGCACAGATACGCAGTATTTT.

This clonotype was counted many times. Mismatch with germline at one junction end may stem from a read error. V and J are TRBV28 and TRBJ1-1; D possibly corresponds to TRBD1 (6 bases). Looked up from germline, CDR1 is MDHEN and CDR2 is SYDVKM. The CDR3 runs 16 residues. CDR3 region: CASSFAENRVKTEAFF. In DNA, the CDR3 is TGTGCCAGCAGTTTCGCTGAGAACAGGGTGAAAACTGAAGCTTTCTTT.

The CDR3 here is CASSPDSAGIREQYF. The CDR3 DNA sequence: TGTGCCAGCAGCCCCGATTCGGCGGGGATTCGCGAGCAGTACTTC. The rearrangement links TRBV7-2 to TRBJ2-7; D may be TRBD2 (6 bases). V gave up 5 bases and J gave up 6 bases, with 20 bases separating them. The CDR3 has 15 residues. Per germline, CDR1 SGHTA and CDR2 FQGNSA. Full variable domain (outside the CDR3, taken from reference TRBV7-2 and TRBJ2-7): GAGVSQSPSNKVTEKGKDVELRCDPISGHTALYWYRQSLGQGLEFLIYFQGNSAPDKSGLPSDRFSAERTGGSVSTLTIQRTQQEDSAVYLCASSPDSAGIREQYFGPGTRLTVT.

This clonotype appeared many times. The genes are TRBV25-1 and TRBJ1-2; tentatively, D is TRBD1 (5 bases). This CDR3 is 11 amino acids long. Germline CDR1 MGHDK, CDR2 SYGVNS. V was shortened by 3 bases and J by 8 bases, with 7 bases between the two germline ends. CDR3 DNA sequence: TGTGCCAGCAGTGAGGGGGTCGGCTACACCTTC. It is translated as CASSEGVGYTF.

This clonotype was found many times. The rearrangement joins TRBV28 to TRBJ2-7; D possibly corresponds to TRBD2 (5 bases). The CDR3 spans 11 residues. Germline assignment: CDR1 MDHEN and CDR2 SYDVKM. Trimming stripped 5 bases from V and 6 bases from J, with 8 bases between. This chain's CDR3 is CASSRTSEQYF. CDR3 DNA: TGTGCCAGCAGTAGGACTTCCGAGCAGTACTTC.

This clonotype occurred many times. This chain joins TRBV20-1 and TRBJ2-7; D may be TRBD2 (6 bases). Germline lookup yields CDR1 DFQATT and CDR2 SNEGSKA (reference sequence). This CDR3 is 13 amino acids long. Trimming cost V 3 bases and J 4 bases, with 13 bases left between them. The CDR3: CSAREGRAYEQYF. The CDR3 DNA is TGCAGTGCTAGGGAGGGCAGGGCTTACGAGCAGTACTTC.

This clonotype was picked up a small number of times. The chain uses TRBV30 and TRBJ2-3; 9 nucleotides line up with TRBD2. The CDR3 totals 13 residues. Trimming removed 1 base from V and 4 bases from J; junction bases left unmatched: 0. Per germline, CDR1 GTSNPN and CDR2 SVGIG (reference sequence). CDR3 region: CAWSGGRADTQYF. CDR3 nucleotides: TGTGCCTGGAGTGGCGGGAGGGCAGATACGCAGTATTTT.